This is a list of T cell receptor beta chains from one sample in a study of T cells after yellow fever vaccination. One entry per CDR3 protein, called by TCRdb with MiXCR from the 5' RACE reads. The data contain some 120,000 distinct CDR3 sequences, under 8.5% of them seen just once; the ten biggest clones take up 2% to 3%. Sequences were derived from CD4+ T cells sorted from PBMCs, sampled roughly 10 days after the first yellow fever vaccination. These receptors all stem from a man between 18 and 29 years old who received the YFV17D yellow fever vaccine. CDR3s include the opening cysteine and the closing phenylalanine or tryptophan. The order of the fields is D gene, clone size, J gene, V gene, CDR3 DNA, CDR3 protein. D genes are given only for firm matches. Size is stated for part of the rows, as once, few or many counts, or as a class when the clone is expanded.

>TRBD1|NA|TRBJ2-3|TRBV28
TGTGCCACCTCTCCCCGGGACAGAAGCACAGATACGCAGTATTTT
CATSPRDRSTDTQYF
>NA|many|TRBJ1-2|TRBV7-2
TGTGCCAGCAGCTCGCGAGGGGGCTACACCTTC
CASSSRGGYTF
>TRBD1|many|TRBJ1-5|TRBV10-1
TGCGCCAGCAGTGAGAGTCGGACAGGGATCAATCAGCCCCAGCATTTT
CASSESRTGINQPQHF
>TRBD1|many|TRBJ1-2|TRBV27
TGTGCCAGCAGTCGCGGACAGGGGGATGGCTACACCTTC
CASSRGQGDGYTF
>NA|many|TRBJ1-4|TRBV20-1
TGCAGTGCTAGCAGGCCCCCCGGTGAAAAACTGTTTTTT
CSASRPPGEKLFF
>NA|many|TRBJ1-2|TRBV20-1
TGCAGTGCTGACCCGGGTCCACGAGGGGGCTACACCTTC
CSADPGPRGGYTF
>NA|many|TRBJ2-5|TRBV29-1
TGCAGCGTTGTGCCAGGCCAAGAGACCCAGTACTTC
CSVVPGQETQYF
>NA|many|TRBJ1-1|TRBV18
TGTGCCAGCTCACCACTATCGGGCTTGAACACTGAAGCTTTCTTT
CASSPLSGLNTEAFF
>NA|few|TRBJ2-7|TRBV12-3/TRBV12-4
TGTGCCAGCATTCACCACTACGAGCAGTACTTC
CASIHHYEQYF
>NA|many|TRBJ1-2|TRBV27
TGTGCCAGCAGCAAATCCAGGACCAACTATGGCTACACCTTC
CASSKSRTNYGYTF
>NA|many|TRBJ1-2|TRBV12-5
TGTGCTAGTGGTTTGGCCTCTAACTATGGCTACACCTTC
CASGLASNYGYTF
>NA|many|TRBJ2-2|TRBV4-2
TGTGCCAGCAGCCAAAGGTCCAGGGCGAACACCGGGGAGCTGTTTTTT
CASSQRSRANTGELFF
>NA|many|TRBJ2-7|TRBV7-2
TGTGCCAGCAGCCAAAACTCCGGGACGGCTTTATCATGGCAGTACTTC
CASSQNSGTALSWQYF
>NA|many|TRBJ1-6|TRBV5-5
TGTGCCAGCAGCTTGGAGCCTAAAGGTGGTTCACCCCTCCACTTT
CASSLEPKGGSPLHF
>NA|few|TRBJ2-7|TRBV21-1
NA
CASSKVGGGSSYEQYF
>NA|many|TRBJ2-7|TRBV5-8
TGTGCCAGCAGCTTGAGCCTGGCCACTGGGCAGTACTTC
CASSLSLATGQYF
>NA|many|TRBJ2-3|TRBV5-1
TGCGCCAGCAGCTTGGCCTTCAGGGGGGGGACAGATACGCAGTATTTT
CASSLAFRGGTDTQYF
>NA|many|TRBJ2-3|TRBV5-4
TGTGCCAGCAGCTTCAGGGGAGGACCAGATACGCAGTATTTT
CASSFRGGPDTQYF
>TRBD1|NA|TRBJ1-5|TRBV4-3
TGCGCCAGCAGCCAAGATGCCCAGGGGGGGAATCAGCCCCAGCATTTT
CASSQDAQGGNQPQHF
>NA|many|TRBJ1-1|TRBV7-3
TGTGCCAGCAGCCTTACTTTTGGCGGGAACACTGAAGCTTTCTTT
CASSLTFGGNTEAFF
>TRBD2|NA|TRBJ2-3|TRBV7-2
TGTGCCAGCAGCCCGGAGCGGGGATTGACGGATACGCAGTATTTT
CASSPERGLTDTQYF
>TRBD2|many|TRBJ2-2|TRBV5-1
TGCGCCAGCAGCTTGGCGACTAGCGGGGGAACCGGGGAGCTGTTTTTT
CASSLATSGGTGELFF
>NA|many|TRBJ2-3|TRBV7-2
TGTGCCAGCAGCTTAGGGTGGCGGGGGACACACACAGATACGCAGTATTTT
CASSLGWRGTHTDTQYF
>NA|NA|TRBJ2-1|TRBV12-3/TRBV12-4
TGTGCCAGCAGTTTAGTGGACGGATACAATGAGCAGTTCTTC
CASSLVDGYNEQFF
>NA|many|TRBJ1-1|TRBV29-1
TGCAGCGTTGAATTCGGGGAGAACACTGAAGCTTTCTTT
CSVEFGENTEAFF
>NA|many|TRBJ2-3|TRBV7-6
TGTGCCAGCAGCTTAATGGGCCCCACTAGCACAGATACGCAGTATTTT
CASSLMGPTSTDTQYF
>NA|NA|TRBJ2-3|TRBV29-1
TGCAGCGTGAACGGGGGCACCATAGATACGCAGTATTTT
CSVNGGTIDTQYF
>NA|NA|TRBJ1-2|TRBV5-5
TGTGCCAGCAGCCATAGGGTGGGGGCGGCAGACTATGGCTACACCTTC
CASSHRVGAADYGYTF
>NA|NA|TRBJ2-7|TRBV5-1
TGCGCCAGCAGCTTGGCCGCGACACCCTTGGGGAGCTACGAGCAGTACTTC
CASSLAATPLGSYEQYF
>TRBD1|many|TRBJ1-1|TRBV19
TGTGCCAGTAGTACCTTGGACAGGGGCCTGAACACTGAAGCTTTCTTT
CASSTLDRGLNTEAFF
>NA|many|TRBJ2-1|TRBV5-6
TGTGCCAGCAGCTTGCTCAGGACCGTTGAGCAGTTCTTC
CASSLLRTVEQFF
>TRBD2|many|TRBJ2-1|TRBV11-2
TGTGCCAGCAGAGGACTAGCGGGGGGAATGGAGCAGTTCTTC
CASRGLAGGMEQFF
>TRBD1|many|TRBJ2-6|TRBV4-2
TGTGCCAGCAGCCAAGATGGGACAGGGGCAAGGGCTGGGGCCAACGTCCTGACTTTC
CASSQDGTGARAGANVLTF